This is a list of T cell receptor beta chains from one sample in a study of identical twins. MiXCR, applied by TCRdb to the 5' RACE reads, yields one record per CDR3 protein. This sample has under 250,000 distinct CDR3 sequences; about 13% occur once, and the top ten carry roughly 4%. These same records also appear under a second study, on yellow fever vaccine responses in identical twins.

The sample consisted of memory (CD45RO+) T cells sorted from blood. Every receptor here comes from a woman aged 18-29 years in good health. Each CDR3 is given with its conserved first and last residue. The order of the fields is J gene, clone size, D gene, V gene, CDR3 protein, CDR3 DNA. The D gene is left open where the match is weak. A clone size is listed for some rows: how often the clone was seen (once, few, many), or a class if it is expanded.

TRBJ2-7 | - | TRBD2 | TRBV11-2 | CASSLGPGLADSSYEQYF | TGTGCCAGCAGCTTAGGACCGGGACTAGCGGACAGCTCCTACGAGCAGTACTTC
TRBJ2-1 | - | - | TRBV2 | CASREGQNNEQFF | TGTGCCAGCAGAGAGGGACAAAACAATGAGCAGTTCTTC
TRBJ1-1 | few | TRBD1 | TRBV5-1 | CASSSRGQSGTEAFF | TGCGCCAGCAGCAGCAGGGGGCAGAGTGGCACTGAAGCTTTCTTT
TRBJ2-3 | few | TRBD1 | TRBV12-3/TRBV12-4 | CASSIYRSGGTDTQYF | TGTGCCAGCAGTATCTACAGGTCAGGGGGTACAGATACGCAGTATTTT
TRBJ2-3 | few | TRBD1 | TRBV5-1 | CASSSQGRTSTDTQYF | TGCGCCAGCAGCTCACAGGGGCGAACTAGCACAGATACGCAGTATTTT
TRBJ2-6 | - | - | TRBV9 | CASSAVGGANVLTF | TGTGCCAGCAGCGCCGTGGGTGGGGCCAACGTCCTGACTTTC
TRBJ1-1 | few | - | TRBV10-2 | CASSPTVTEAFF | TGCGCCAGCAGCCCGACCGTCACTGAAGCTTTCTTT
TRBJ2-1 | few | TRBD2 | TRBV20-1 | CSARDPGEGYNEQFF | TGCAGTGCTAGAGATCCGGGGGAGGGATACAATGAGCAGTTCTTC
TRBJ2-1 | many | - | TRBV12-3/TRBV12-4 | CASSLQASEQFF | TGTGCCAGCAGTTTACAAGCTTCTGAGCAGTTCTTC
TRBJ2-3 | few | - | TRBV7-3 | CASSHWGSSSDTQYF | TGTGCCAGCAGCCATTGGGGGAGTAGCTCGGATACGCAGTATTTT
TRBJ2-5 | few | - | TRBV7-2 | CASSLRLTEETQYF | TGTGCCAGCAGCTTACGGCTTACGGAAGAGACCCAGTACTTC
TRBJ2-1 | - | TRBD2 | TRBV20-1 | CCARARTSGYNEQFF | TGCTGTGCTAGAGCTAGGACTAGCGGGTACAATGAGCAGTTCTTC
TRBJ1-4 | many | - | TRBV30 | CAWRTGGVENEKLFF | TGTGCCTGGAGAACCGGAGGAGTCGAGAATGAAAAACTGTTTTTT
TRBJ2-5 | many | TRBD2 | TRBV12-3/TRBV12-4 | CASSFFGGDKETQYF | TGTGCCAGCAGTTTTTTCGGGGGGGACAAAGAGACCCAGTACTTC
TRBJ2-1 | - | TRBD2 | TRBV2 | CASSLGPTSGSSYNEQFF | TGTGCCAGCAGTCTGGGCCCTACTAGCGGTAGCTCCTACAATGAGCAGTTCTTC
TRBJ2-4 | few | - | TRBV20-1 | CSAPLGQGNIQYF | TGCAGTGCTCCCCTGGGGCAGGGGAACATTCAGTACTTC
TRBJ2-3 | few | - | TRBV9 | CASSVEGWGTQYF | TGTGCCAGCAGCGTAGAGGGTTGGGGTACGCAGTATTTT
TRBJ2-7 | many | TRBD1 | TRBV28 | CASLRQGAYEQYF | TGTGCCAGCCTTAGACAGGGGGCCTACGAGCAGTACTTC
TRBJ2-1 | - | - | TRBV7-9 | CASSLARGSSYNEQFF | TGTGCCAGCAGCTTAGCGCGTGGGAGCTCCTACAATGAGCAGTTCTTC
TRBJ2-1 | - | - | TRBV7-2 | CASSSRGPTGNEQFF | TGTGCCAGCAGCTCCAGGGGACCCACTGGGAATGAGCAGTTCTTC
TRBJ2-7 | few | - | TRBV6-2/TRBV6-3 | CASRVAGLSYEQYF | TGTGCCAGCAGAGTAGCCGGACTGTCCTACGAGCAGTACTTC
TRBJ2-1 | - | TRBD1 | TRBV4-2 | CASSSRDRDLDEQFF | TGTGCCAGCAGCAGCCGGGACAGGGATCTCGATGAGCAGTTCTTC
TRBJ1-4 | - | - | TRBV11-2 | CARSTDTEKLFF | TGTGCCAGATCGACAGATACCGAAAAACTGTTTTTT
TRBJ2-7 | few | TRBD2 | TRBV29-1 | CSVEGLAGSYEQYF | TGCAGCGTTGAAGGTCTAGCGGGCTCCTACGAGCAGTACTTC
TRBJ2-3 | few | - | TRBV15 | CATSRERGTPTDTQYF | TGTGCCACCAGCAGAGAAAGAGGGACCCCCACAGATACGCAGTATTTT
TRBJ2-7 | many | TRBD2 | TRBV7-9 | CASSLVGGAGGLAGAHEQYF | TGTGCCAGCAGCTTAGTTGGTGGGGCAGGCGGACTAGCGGGAGCCCACGAGCAGTACTTC
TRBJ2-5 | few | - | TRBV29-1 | CSVDEGAQETQYF | TGCAGCGTTGATGAAGGGGCCCAAGAGACCCAGTACTTC
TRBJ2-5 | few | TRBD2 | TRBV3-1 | CASSQERGGGETQYF | TGTGCCAGCAGCCAAGAGCGGGGGGGGGGAGAGACCCAGTACTTC
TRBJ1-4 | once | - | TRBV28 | CASSPQTGGANEKLFF | TGTGCCAGCAGTCCCCAGACGGGCGGAGCTAATGAAAAACTGTTTTTT
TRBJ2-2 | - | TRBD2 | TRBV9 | CASSPRGENTGELFF | TGTGCCAGCAGCCCCCGGGGGGAGAACACCGGGGAGCTGTTTTTT
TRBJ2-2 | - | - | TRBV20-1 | CSARPGRNTGELFF | TGCAGTGCCCGTCCAGGGAGAAACACCGGGGAGCTGTTTTTT
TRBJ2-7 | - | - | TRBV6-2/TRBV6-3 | CASGRDYEQYF | TGTGCCAGCGGGCGGGACTACGAGCAGTACTTC
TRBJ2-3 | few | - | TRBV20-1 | CSARGPTDTQYF | TGCAGTGCTAGAGGTCCCACAGATACGCAGTATTTT
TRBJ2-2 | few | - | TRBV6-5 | CASSYSRPTSSFPGELFF | TGTGCCAGCAGTTACTCGAGGCCGACATCCTCTTTTCCCGGGGAGCTGTTTTTT
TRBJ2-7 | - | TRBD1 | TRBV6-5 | CASSSPGQGILGEQYF | TGTGCCAGCAGTTCGCCGGGACAGGGCATTTTAGGCGAGCAGTACTTC
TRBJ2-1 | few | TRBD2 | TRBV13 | CASSTQLAGGKGEQFF | TGTGCCAGCAGCACCCAACTAGCGGGGGGAAAAGGTGAGCAGTTCTTC
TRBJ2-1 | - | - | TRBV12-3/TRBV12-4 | CASRDNKAANEQFF | TGTGCCAGCAGGGATAACAAAGCTGCCAATGAGCAGTTCTTC
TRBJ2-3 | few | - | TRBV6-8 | CASVAGGTDTQYF | TGTGCCAGCGTTGCAGGTGGCACAGATACGCAGTATTTT
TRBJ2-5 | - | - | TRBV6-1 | CASRGDVETQYF | TGTGCCAGCAGGGGGGACGTAGAGACCCAGTACTTC
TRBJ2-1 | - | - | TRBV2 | CASSEAAYNEQFF | TGTGCCAGCAGTGAGGCGGCATACAATGAGCAGTTCTTC
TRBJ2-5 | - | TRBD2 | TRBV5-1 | CASSLGAGVRETQYF | TGCGCCAGCAGCTTGGGAGCGGGAGTCCGGGAGACCCAGTACTTC